This T cell receptor (beta chain) was recorded in a study of blood T cell repertoires in COVID-19 (dated by TCRdb to 2019 to 2021). Context from the whole study: Samples from collaborators originated in the United States, Italy and Spain and spanned both the acute and convalescent phases of COVID-19. The prospective study material was composed of cDNA or gDNA derived from T cells, B-cell-depleted T cells, or PBMCs. Deeply sampled blood TCRbeta repertoires from subjects exposed to, actively infected with, or recovered from COVID-19 were included in the dataset. The repertoires were made available in a free public database intended to serve as a resource for research on the immune response to SARS-CoV-2. The samples were drawn from the first 160 participants of the ongoing ImmuneRACE study and from some 1,300 subjects provided by 6 global collaborators. Sample metadata almost always included a de-identified subject ID, COVID-19 status, age in years and sex. HLA class I and class II types, where available, came from metadata supplied by the sample provider rather than from assay-based typing.

The CDR3 has 16 amino acids, counting the end cysteine and phenylalanine. Solely the CDR3 DNA is kept, with 48 bases framed from the first base. Based on the germline V gene (reference sequence), the CDR1 and CDR2 sequences are MNHEY and SMNVEV. V loses 6 bases at its end and J loses 0 bases; junction bases beyond the gene matches: 7. Enrolling through a virtual design, the prospective study's participants ranged in age from roughly 18 to 95 years and lived across around 25 United States geographic areas. In the prospective study, participants were assigned to cohorts based on the clinical history participants reported in a screening survey and a study questionnaire. ImmuneRACE Cohort 3 recovered participants were defined by two consecutive negative NP/OP PCR tests, healthcare professional clearance, or symptom resolution. Each participant in the prospective study had whole blood, serum and a nasopharyngeal or oropharyngeal swab collected by mobile phlebotomists. Over a roughly 2-month period, participants in the prospective study had the option of providing additional blood draws and questionnaires. Prospective study blood samples were shipped either frozen or at room temperature before DNA extraction.

The immunoSEQ Assay, a bias-controlled multiplex PCR, was used to amplify TCRbeta CDR3 regions from genomic DNA. Per the source publication's procedure: Nucleated cell counts per sample were estimated from amplification of reference gene primers within the assay. To quantify the absolute abundance of each unique TCRbeta CDR3 rearrangement, sequence reads were collapsed and filtered. For each sample, productive Simpson clonality was calculated by taking the square root of Simpson's diversity index across productive rearrangements. The source is immuneACCESS, and TCRdb retained only in-frame sequences with V and J called. Part of the clones is not carried over; for the studies checked, unresolved V genes explain less than half of this, and the remainder is unexplained. V, J and clone size derive from that table, while D and trimming were established from the DNA sequence. A total of 190,000 or so clones appear in this sample, around 85% of them only once. Together, the top ten hold around 19% of the sample.

A note on this clone: Its antigen remains unidentified. Nothing much larger sits one base from this clone, and base qualities are not available.

Results and caveats for the whole study, not just this receptor: Clinical and demographic metadata were provided uncurated, with the amount varying by source and participant.

This TCR was recovered from a man aged 35 to 55 who had recovered from COVID-19. The sequenced sample consisted of PBMCs or T cells enriched from blood (not recorded which). The V gene is TRBV27 and the J gene is TRBJ1-5; the junction holds 8 bases that match TRBD1. The CDR3: CASRLRTGYSNQPQHF. At the DNA level, the sequence is TGTGCCAGCAGACTTAGGACAGGGTATAGCAATCAGCCCCAGCATTTT.